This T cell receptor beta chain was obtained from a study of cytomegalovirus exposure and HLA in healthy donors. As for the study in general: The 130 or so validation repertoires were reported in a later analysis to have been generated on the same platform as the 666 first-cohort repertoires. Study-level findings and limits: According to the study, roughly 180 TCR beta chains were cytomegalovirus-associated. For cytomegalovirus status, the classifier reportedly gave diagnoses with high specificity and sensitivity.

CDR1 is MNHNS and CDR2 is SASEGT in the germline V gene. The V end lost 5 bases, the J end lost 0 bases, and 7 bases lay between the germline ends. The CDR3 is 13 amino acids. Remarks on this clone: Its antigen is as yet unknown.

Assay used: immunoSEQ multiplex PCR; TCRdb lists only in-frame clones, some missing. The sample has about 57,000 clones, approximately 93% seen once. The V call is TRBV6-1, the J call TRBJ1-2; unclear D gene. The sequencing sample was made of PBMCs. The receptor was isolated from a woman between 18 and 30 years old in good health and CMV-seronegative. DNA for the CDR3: TGTGCCAGCAGTATTCTCGCTAACTATGGCTACACCTTC. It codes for CASSILANYGYTF.